This TCR beta chain originates from a study of shared clonotypes between healthy human individuals. Across the study: Donors had three CD4 naive, three CD4 memory, two CD8 naive and one CD8 memory plate apiece. Overall study results and limits: Few donors restricted represented genetic and exposure-history diversity.

About this clone: Its antigen is as yet unknown.

The genomic DNA of each subset was split evenly across several immunoSEQ plates. Methods used by the authors: From ImmunoSEQ came sequences covering only the junction and carrying no quality scores, so filtering differed. The table came from immunoSEQ multiplex PCR; TCRdb's copy has only in-frame clones and leaves some out. The D gene and trimming were derived from the DNA, and the V and J assignments and clone size from that table. The table records over a million clones, around 78% of them present only once. The TCR originated in a man between 18 and 35 years old in good health. Some clones in this sample may be carry-over from other donors' samples. The sequencing input was memory CD4+ T cells from PBMCs. As for subset: CD45RA-negative fraction.

CDR3 DNA: TGTGCCAGCACCACGGGGGGGGGCACTGAAGCTTTCTTT. It yields the protein CASTTGGGTEAFF. The V call is TRBV2, the J call TRBJ1-1, with a weak D call TRBD1 (5 bases). The V end was cut by 7 bases, the J end by 4 bases, with 13 bases between. There are 13 residues in the CDR3. Germline CDR1 SNHLY, CDR2 FYNNEI.